This entry features one T cell receptor (beta chain) sequence. Under the authors' procedure: Amplification from reference gene primers served as the basis for estimated nucleated cell counts. Clones were sequenced by immunoSEQ multiplex PCR, and TCRdb holds only the in-frame ones, with some missing. That table is the source of V, J and clone size, and D and trimming were worked out from the DNA. Among fewer than 35,000 clones listed, 90% to 95% were seen once. These data originate in a study of blood T cell repertoires in COVID-19. Study-level background: Donors in the United States, Italy and Spain gave samples during acute or convalescent COVID-19. PBMCs, B-cell-depleted T cells, or T cells provided the cDNA or gDNA that made up the material.

Germline trimming cut 5 bases from V and 6 bases from J; bases unmatched to any gene: 9. Germline lookup yields CDR1 SGHKS and CDR2 YYEKEE (reference sequence). The CDR3 contains 15 residues. The chain combines TRBV5-5 with TRBJ2-1; 9 positions match TRBD2. The source of this sequence is a human donor in a cohort sampled during active COVID-19. Specimen: peripheral blood. The CDR3 region has the DNA TGTGCCAGCAGACCGAGCGGGAGGAACATCAATGAGCAGTTCTTC. It is translated as CASRPSGRNINEQFF. Full variable domain (remainder filled in from reference TRBV5-5 and TRBJ2-1): DAGVTQSPTHLIKTRGQQVTLRCSPISGHKSVSWYQQVLGQGPQFIFQYYEKEERGRGNFPDRFSARQFPNYSSELNVNALLLGDSALYLCASRPSGRNINEQFFGPGTRLTVL.